The 14 T cell receptor beta chains reported below all come from one sample, sequenced in a study of CD8+CD57+ T cells in acquired aplastic anemia. The template used for profiling TCR beta VDJ and CDR3 was genomic DNA. Each CDR3 protein gets one entry after TCRdb re-called the reads with MiXCR. The profile shows hundreds of thousands of distinct CDR3 sequences, about two thirds of them singletons. Specimen: sorted CD4+, CD8+, or CD8+CD57+ T cells (not recorded which) from PBMCs. Source of these receptors: a human donor in good health, serving as a control.

CDR3 amino acids: CSAREGSRDSIRQYF. CDR3 DNA sequence: TGCAGTGCTAGGGAGGGTTCCCGGGACAGTATAAGGCAGTACTTC. The chain employs TRBV20-1 and TRBJ2-7, with D perhaps TRBD1 (7 bases). The CDR3 extends over 15 amino acids. V lost 3 bases and J lost 9, with 24 bases in between. Per germline, CDR1 DFQATT and CDR2 SNEGSKA (reference sequence).

This clonotype was seen only once. V usage is TRBV2 and J usage is TRBJ1-1; unclear D gene. Trimming cost V 3 bases and J 10 bases, with 9 bases left between them. The CDR3 consists of 11 residues. The germline CDR1 and CDR2 sequences are SNHLY and FYNNEI. Here the CDR3 reads CASSECGGAFF. The CDR3, as DNA: TGTGCCAGCAGTGAGTGCGGTGGAGCTTTCTTT.

About this clonotype itself: The DNA is omitted, as the CDR3 cannot be located on it reliably, and the CDR3 follows TCRdb's listing. This chain uses TRBV7-7 with TRBJ2-5; the DNA was not compared with TRBD2, the D call given in the table. Germline lookup yields CDR1 SSHAT and CDR2 FNYEAQ (reference sequence). A total of 15 residues make up the CDR3, ends included. The CDR3 here is CARFLASLRAVLRYF.

The rearrangement links TRBV19 to TRBJ1-1; maybe TRBD1 (6 bases). V lost 3 bases, J lost 5 bases, and 13 bases lay in between. The CDR3 spans 14 residues. CDR1 is LNHDA, CDR2 SQIVND, per germline (reference sequence). As DNA, the CDR3 is TGTGCCAGTAGTATTCTGTCAGGGGAAACTGAAGCTTTCTTT. Its protein is CASSILSGETEAFF.

Of note for this clonotype: The conserved final phenylalanine or tryptophan is absent from the CDR3, which likely points to a read error. Because the CDR3's place on the DNA is in doubt, the DNA is left out and the CDR3 is given as listed by TCRdb. This chain joins TRBV20-1 and TRBJ1-1. Germline loops: CDR1 DFQATT, CDR2 SNEGSKA (reference sequence). The CDR3 sequence runs 10 residues, both termini included. The CDR3 here is CSARHPQKGI.

V usage is TRBV20-1 and J usage is TRBJ1-6, with D possibly being TRBD1 (5 bases). The CDR3 contains 14 residues. Deletions cut 6 bases from V and 11 bases from J, with 20 bases between. Looked up from germline, CDR1 is DFQATT and CDR2 is SNEGSKA (reference sequence). In DNA, the CDR3 is TGCAGTGCCTCCGTCAGGGCGGACACTGCACCCCTCCACTTT. This codes for CSASVRADTAPLHF.

This clonotype was detected only once. The CDR3 ends on some other residue instead of the conserved phenylalanine or tryptophan, so this is likely a read error. The DNA is omitted, as the CDR3 cannot be located on it reliably, and the CDR3 follows TCRdb's listing. V gene TRBV15 combines with J gene TRBJ1-6; TRBD1, the table's D call, was not compared with the DNA. Including both end residues, the CDR3 is 16 amino acids long. The germline CDR1 and CDR2 sequences are LNHNV and YYDKDF (reference sequence). The CDR3 loop is CASSFGAGQRKPPFHL.

A word on this clonotype: The junction shows a germline mismatch at one end, possibly a read error. The chain uses TRBV25-1 and TRBJ2-5, with TRBD2 as a possible D gene (6 bases). This CDR3 contains 14 residues. Germline V gene lookup returns CDR1 MGHDK and CDR2 SYGVNS. The CDR3 DNA reads as TGTGCCACCAGTGACTCGACGGCGGGGGAGACCCAGTACTTC. Translated, it gives CATSDSTAGETQYF.

Ten or more counts support this clonotype. This chain connects TRBV4-2 to TRBJ1-2; TRBD1 matches at 8 bases. The CDR3 totals 16 residues. The V gene end was trimmed by 0 bases and the J gene end by 7 bases; junction bases not matched to a gene: 10. CDR1 is LGHNA and CDR2 is YNFKEQ in the germline V gene. The CDR3: CASSQDESRTGPGYTF. CDR3 coding DNA: TGTGCCAGCAGCCAAGACGAATCCAGGACAGGGCCTGGCTACACCTTC.

The chain links TRBV25-1 to TRBJ2-1; 13 bases map to TRBD2. In germline, CDR1 is MGHDK, CDR2 SYGVNS. This CDR3 region has 19 residues. Trimming took 5 bases from V and 5 from J; bases not matched to a gene: 15. The chain's CDR3 is CASSPFTSGGARKHNEQFF. The CDR3 nucleotides are TGTGCCAGCAGTCCATTTACTAGCGGGGGGGCTCGGAAACACAATGAGCAGTTCTTC.

This clonotype was seen only once. The chain combines TRBV7-6 with TRBJ1-1; D gene unclear. Germline V gene lookup returns CDR1 SGHVS and CDR2 FNYEAQ. Trimming shortened V by 6 bases and J by 8 bases, and 10 bases separated the two germline ends. The CDR3 covers 11 residues. The DNA for the CDR3 is TGTGCCAGCAGAAAAGACTACGAAGCTTTCTTT. It codes for CASRKDYEAFF.

This rearrangement joins TRBV5-6 to TRBJ2-3; D is unclear. This CDR3 is built from 12 residues. V was trimmed by 2 bases and J by 6 bases, leaving 7 bases between them. Germline V gene sequence: CDR1 SGHDT, CDR2 YYEEEE. The CDR3 sequence: CASSLEDDTQYF. CDR3 sequence (DNA): TGTGCCAGCAGCTTAGAGGATGATACGCAGTATTTT.

This clonotype appeared many times. The chain combines TRBV30 with TRBJ2-7; perhaps D is TRBD1 or TRBD2 (5 bases each). The CDR3 spans 11 residues. Germline-derived CDR1 and CDR2 are GTSNPN and SVGIG (reference sequence). V was pared by 5 bases and J by 2 bases, with 7 bases between. The DNA of the CDR3 is TGTGCCTGGGGGACCCCCTACGAGCAGTACTTC. It specifies CAWGTPYEQYF. The full variable domain, rest sourced from reference TRBV30 and TRBJ2-7, is SQTIHQWPATLVQPVGSPLSLECTVEGTSNPNLYWYRQAAGRGLQLLFYSVGIGQISSEVPQNLSASRPQDRQFILSSKKLLLSDSGFYLCAWGTPYEQYFGPGTRLTVT.

The table lists this clonotype with many counts. The chain employs TRBV12-3 or TRBV12-4 and TRBJ2-3, with a weak D call TRBD2 (6 bases). With 0 bases removed from V and 2 bases from J, the gap between germline ends came to 9 bases. This CDR3 is built from 15 residues. The CDR3 protein is CASSLAGGDTDTQYF. As DNA, the CDR3 is TGTGCCAGCAGTTTAGCGGGGGGAGACACAGATACGCAGTATTTT.